This TCR beta chain was profiled in a study of spatial heterogeneity in lung cancer. For the study at large: On average, each unique TCR and UMI combination appeared more than ten times in raw reads.

Time point reported: sample taken at primary tumor resection. No cell sorting; template was whole RNA from tumor, lung tissue or PBMC. A total of approximately 75 untreated early-stage non-small cell lung cancer patients served as donors. This clonotype is medium-sized by share. Carried by each TCR cDNA molecule was a unique molecular identifier. TCRdb passed the 5' RACE reads through MiXCR, listing each CDR3 protein once. The table includes around 4,000 distinct CDR3 sequences, about 22% detected once. This specimen consisted of normal lung tissue next to the tumor, obtained at surgery. The TCR sequence derives from a female donor with early-stage non-small cell lung cancer.

The CDR3 protein is CASSEGWAAGDEQFF. The CDR3 DNA reads as TGTGCCAGCAGTGAAGGGTGGGCAGCGGGAGATGAGCAGTTCTTC. V is TRBV25-1 and J is TRBJ2-1, with 8 bases lining up with TRBD2. This CDR3 has 15 residues. Trimming removed 2 bases from V and 8 bases from J; junction bases left unmatched: 8. Germline V gives CDR1 MGHDK, CDR2 SYGVNS.